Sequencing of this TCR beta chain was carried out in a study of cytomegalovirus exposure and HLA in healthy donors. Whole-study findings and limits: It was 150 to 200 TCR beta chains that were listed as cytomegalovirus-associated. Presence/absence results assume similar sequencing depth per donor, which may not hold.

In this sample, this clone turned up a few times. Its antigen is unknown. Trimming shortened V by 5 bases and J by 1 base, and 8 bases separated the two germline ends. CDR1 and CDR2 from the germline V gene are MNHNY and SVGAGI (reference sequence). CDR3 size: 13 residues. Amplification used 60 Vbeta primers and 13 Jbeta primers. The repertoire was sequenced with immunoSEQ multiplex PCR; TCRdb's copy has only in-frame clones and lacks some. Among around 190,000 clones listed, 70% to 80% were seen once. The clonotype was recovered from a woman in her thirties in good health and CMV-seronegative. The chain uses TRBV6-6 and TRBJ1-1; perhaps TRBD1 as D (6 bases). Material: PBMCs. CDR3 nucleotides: TGTGCCAGCAGTGGGGGCCGGAACACTGAAGCTTTCTTT. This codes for CASSGGRNTEAFF.